One and the same sample provided the 27 T cell receptor beta chains below, sequenced in a study. MiXCR, run by TCRdb on the 5' RACE reads, gives a single entry per CDR3 protein. The sample lists about 7,200 distinct CDR3 sequences, approximately 39% seen once, with 4% to 5% in the top ten. The sequenced sample was memory CD4+ T cells sorted from blood. Documented subset: memory CD4+ T cells, CD4+CD45RO+CD25-. The source is a female donor with breast cancer.

The chain carries TRBV7-8 and TRBJ1-4; D unresolved. V dropped 5 bases and J dropped 5 bases, with 12 bases sitting between them. CDR1 is SGHVS and CDR2 is FQNEAQ in the germline V gene. The CDR3 consists of 14 residues. The CDR3 sequence is CASSRRVINEKLFF. In DNA, the CDR3 is TGTGCCAGCAGCAGAAGGGTTATAAATGAAAAACTGTTTTTT.

This clonotype has more than one count but fewer than ten. The J gene is TRBJ2-3, the V gene TRBV5-1, with 10 bases lining up with TRBD2. CDR3 length: 17 residues. J gave up 5 bases and V 0 bases, and 9 bases lay outside the gene matches. From germline, CDR1 is SGHRS and CDR2 YFSETQ. The DNA of the CDR3 is TGCGCCAGCAGCTTGGATGTAGCGGGGGGCCGGCAAGATACGCAGTATTTT. Its protein product is CASSLDVAGGRQDTQYF.

In its sample, this clonotype ranks as medium-sized. The CDR3 sequence: CSALRRFSQETQYF. CDR3 nucleotides: TGCAGTGCTTTACGAAGGTTCTCCCAAGAGACCCAGTACTTC. The chain couples TRBV20-1 to TRBJ2-5; the D is unclear. Trimming cost V 5 bases and J 1 base, with 14 bases left between them. The CDR3 extends over 14 amino acids. Per the germline V gene, CDR1 is DFQATT and CDR2 is SNEGSKA (reference sequence).

By its share, this clonotype is medium-sized. The chain links TRBV29-1 to TRBJ2-7; 13 bases are shared with TRBD2. The length of the CDR3 is 14 residues. CDR1 and CDR2 (germline): SQVTM, ANQGSEA. J gave up 2 bases and V 6 bases, and 4 bases lay outside the gene matches. This CDR3 reads CSVTLAGGPYEQYF. DNA for the CDR3: TGCAGCGTAACACTAGCGGGAGGGCCCTACGAGCAGTACTTC.

The chain couples TRBV3-1 to TRBJ2-1, with D unclear. Germline V gene lookup returns CDR1 LGHDT and CDR2 YNNKEL (reference sequence). This CDR3 is 12 amino acids long. V was shortened by 4 bases and J by 6 bases, with 7 bases between the two germline ends. The DNA of the CDR3 is TGTGCCAGCAGCCTGAACCTCAATGAGCAGTTCTTC. Residues: CASSLNLNEQFF.

Remarks on this clonotype: A read error may explain this, as a much larger clone is one base away. This chain uses TRBV4-2 with TRBJ1-4; maybe TRBD1 (5 bases). This CDR3 has 14 residues. CDR1 LGHNA and CDR2 YNFKEQ come from the germline V gene. The V and J ends lost 4 bases and 9 bases respectively, with 15 bases between them. The CDR3 region has the DNA TGTGCCAGCAGCCGAGACAGCAGTCGGAAAAAACTGTTTTTT. Protein product: CASSRDSSRKKLFF.

V gene TRBV7-2 combines with J gene TRBJ2-1, with 9 nucleotides matching TRBD2. Germline V gives CDR1 SGHTA, CDR2 FQGNSA. The CDR3 is 15 amino acids. The V gene end was trimmed by 4 bases and the J gene end by 6 bases; junction bases not matched to a gene: 7. The CDR3 region has the DNA TGTGCCAGCAGCTCTCAGGGACTAGCCACCAATGAGCAGTTCTTC. Amino acid sequence: CASSSQGLATNEQFF.

This clonotype has a handful of counts. This chain joins TRBV7-2 and TRBJ1-2; 7 nucleotides agree with TRBD1. The CDR3 is 17 residues long. CDR1 SGHTA and CDR2 FQGNSA come from the germline V gene. J lost 3 bases, V lost 2 bases, and 12 bases had no gene match. This CDR3 reads CASSLSVEGAQDYGYTF. CDR3 nucleotide sequence: TGTGCCAGCAGCTTATCGGTGGAGGGGGCGCAGGACTATGGCTACACCTTC. The full variable domain, rest sourced from reference TRBV7-2 and TRBJ1-2, is GAGVSQSPSNKVTEKGKDVELRCDPISGHTALYWYRQSLGQGLEFLIYFQGNSAPDKSGLPSDRFSAERTGGSVSTLTIQRTQQEDSAVYLCASSLSVEGAQDYGYTFGSGTRLTVV.

The CDR3: CASSWPRDRQRETQYF. In DNA, the CDR3 is TGCGCCAGCAGCTGGCCCCGGGACAGGCAAAGGGAGACCCAGTACTTC. The V call is TRBV5-1, the J call TRBJ2-5; 8 positions match TRBD1. Looked up from germline, CDR1 is SGHRS and CDR2 is YFSETQ. This CDR3 is 16 amino acids long. Losses at the gene ends were 3 bases for V and 5 bases for J; bases not matched to a gene: 12.

The rearrangement uses TRBV7-6 and TRBJ2-7; possible D gene TRBD1, 5 bases. The V end lost 5 bases, the J end lost 6 bases, and 23 bases lay between the germline ends. Germline loops: CDR1 SGHVS, CDR2 FNYEAQ. The CDR3 spans 16 residues. The CDR3 protein is CASSPIYRTPMTEQYF. The CDR3 nucleotides are TGTGCCAGCAGCCCAATCTACCGGACACCCATGACCGAGCAGTACTTC.

Only a few counts were recorded for this clonotype. CDR3 sequence reads: CASRGGSGSTDTQYF. The CDR3 DNA reads TGCGCCAGCAGGGGAGGGAGCGGGAGCACAGATACGCAGTATTTT. V usage is TRBV5-1 and J usage is TRBJ2-3, with TRBD2 matching 7 bases. This CDR3 region has 15 residues. CDR1 and CDR2 (germline): SGHRS, YFSETQ. V gave up 5 bases and J gave up 0 bases; unmatched junction bases: 6.

This chain uses TRBV12-3 or TRBV12-4 with TRBJ2-5; 11 bases fit TRBD2. J was trimmed by 4 bases and V by 6 bases; bases with no gene match: 10. The CDR3 spans 16 residues. The CDR3 loop reads CASSSPGTSGLETQYF. CDR3 coding DNA: TGTGCCAGCAGCTCTCCCGGGACTAGCGGCCTAGAGACCCAGTACTTC.

This clonotype turned up a few times. The gene calls are TRBV12-3 or TRBV12-4 and TRBJ1-1; D ambiguous. V was trimmed by 1 base and J by 0 bases, leaving 12 bases between them. The CDR3 runs to 16 residues. The CDR3 coding sequence is TGTGCCAGCAGTTTAGGAAGAGGACTCATGAACACTGAAGCTTTCTTT. Its translation is CASSLGRGLMNTEAFF.

This clonotype was counted between two and nine times. The chain combines TRBV12-3 or TRBV12-4 with TRBJ1-2; 7 bases match TRBD1. V shed 4 bases and J 5 bases; nucleotides not matched to a gene: 10. The CDR3 runs to 15 residues. CDR3 loop: CASSSDWDSEYGYTF. The CDR3 nucleotides are TGTGCCAGCAGTTCCGATTGGGACAGCGAGTATGGCTACACCTTC.

The CDR3 DNA sequence: TGTGCCAGCAGTCGGAGATCGGTCCTAATAAAGCTGGATCACAATGAGCAGTTCTTC. Protein product: CASSRRSVLIKLDHNEQFF. The chain couples TRBV12-3 or TRBV12-4 to TRBJ2-1; D remains unclear. CDR3 length equals 19 residues. Trimming stripped 5 bases from V and 5 bases from J, with 28 bases between.

The V call is TRBV9, the J call TRBJ2-1; 10 bases map to TRBD1. The J call is in doubt because the DNA end fits TRBJ1-2 better. Per the germline V gene, CDR1 is SGDLS and CDR2 is YYNGEE. The CDR3 loop spans 14 amino acids. The CDR3 spells CASSGGTGDRGYTF. CDR3 DNA: TGTGCCAGCAGCGGGGGGACAGGGGATAGGGGCTACACCTTC.

V is TRBV19 and J is TRBJ1-6; TRBD1 agrees at 10 bases. The CDR3 is 18 residues long. Germline-derived CDR1 and CDR2 are LNHDA and SQIVND (reference sequence). With 4 bases clipped from V and 3 bases from J, the junction kept 9 bases outside the gene matches. The chain's CDR3 is CASSKRQGADYYNSPLHF. The DNA for the CDR3 is TGTGCCAGTAGTAAGAGACAGGGGGCTGACTACTATAATTCACCCCTCCACTTT.

CDR3 protein: CASSQDGTHSAGELFF. For the CDR3, the DNA is TGTGCCAGCAGCCAAGACGGGACCCACAGCGCCGGGGAGCTGTTTTTT. V gene TRBV4-2 combines with J gene TRBJ2-2; perhaps D is TRBD1 or TRBD2 (5 bases each). V was clipped by 0 bases and J by 6 bases, with 14 bases between them. The CDR3 is 16 amino acids. Germline V gives CDR1 LGHNA, CDR2 YNFKEQ.

A remark on this clonotype: Given a much more abundant clone one base away, this may be a read error. The V and J genes are TRBV29-1 and TRBJ1-4; D unclear. Between the trimmed V and J ends, which lost 5 bases and 10 bases, there was a span of 11 bases. The CDR3 is made up of 11 amino acids. Germline V CDR1 and CDR2: SQVTM, ANQGSEA. CDR3 sequence: CSVPGEGKLFF. CDR3 nucleotides: TGCAGCGTTCCCGGGGAGGGAAAACTGTTTTTT.

The V call is TRBV13, the J call TRBJ1-5; TRBD1 matches at 8 bases. V gave up 2 bases and J gave up 4 bases; unmatched junction bases: 13. This CDR3 has 18 residues. CDR1 is PRHDT and CDR2 is FYEKMQ in the germline V gene (reference sequence). CDR3 protein: CASSLSRGPRGLNQPQHF. The CDR3 coding sequence is TGTGCCAGCAGCTTATCCAGGGGGCCAAGGGGATTGAATCAGCCCCAGCATTTT. Drawing the rest from reference TRBV13 and TRBJ1-5, the complete variable domain is AAGVIQSPRHLIKEKRETATLKCYPIPRHDTVYWYQQGPGQDPQFLISFYEKMQSDKGSIPDRFSAQQFSDYHSELNMSSLELGDSALYFCASSLSRGPRGLNQPQHFGDGTRLSIL.

The chain has TRBV18 and TRBJ2-7, with a tentative D call TRBD1 (6 bases). Germline V CDR1 and CDR2: KGHSH, LQKENI. This CDR3 has 13 residues. The germline V and J ends were trimmed by 1 base and 7 bases, with 11 bases remaining between them. The CDR3 DNA sequence: TGTGCCAGCTCACCACGGGGGCGTTATGAGCAGTACTTC. Translation: CASSPRGRYEQYF. The variable domain in full, completed from reference TRBV18 and TRBJ2-7, reads NAGVMQNPRHLVRRRGQEARLRCSPMKGHSHVYWYRQLPEEGLKFMVYLQKENIIDESGMPKERFSAEFPKEGPSILRIQQVVRGDSAAYFCASSPRGRYEQYFGPGTRLTVT.

This clonotype was counted only a few times. The V call is TRBV4-2, the J call TRBJ2-1; 12 bases match TRBD2. CDR1 is LGHNA and CDR2 is YNFKEQ in the germline V gene. CDR3 length equals 18 residues. V shed 1 base and J 6 bases; nucleotides not matched to a gene: 10. CDR3 coding DNA: TGTGCCAGCAGCCAAGTCCCCTCGACTAGCGGGAGAGGCAATGAGCAGTTCTTC. Translated: CASSQVPSTSGRGNEQFF.

This chain joins TRBV20-1 and TRBJ1-4; 10 bases match TRBD1. Germline V CDR1 and CDR2: DFQATT, SNEGSKA (reference sequence). Trimming cost V 4 bases and J 3 bases; bases outside gene matches: 5. The CDR3 is 15 amino acids. Here the CDR3 reads CSAKDRGRANEKLFF. The CDR3, as DNA: TGCAGTGCTAAAGACAGGGGGCGAGCTAATGAAAAACTGTTTTTT.

The sample holds a few counts of this clonotype. One end of the junction is discordant with germline, which a read error may explain. The gene calls are TRBV10-3 and TRBJ2-5; unclear D gene. This CDR3 region has 13 residues. Germline CDR1 reads ENHRY; CDR2 reads SYGVKD. The CDR3 coding sequence is TGTGCCATCTGTGACGACCAGCGAGAGACCCAGTACTTC. Protein product: CAICDDQRETQYF.

In its sample, this clonotype was seen a few times. The V call is TRBV6-1, the J call TRBJ1-3; a weak D match, TRBD1 (6 bases). This CDR3 has 14 residues. With 10 bases removed from V and 0 bases from J, the gap between germline ends came to 13 bases. Per germline, CDR1 MNHNS and CDR2 SASEGT. This CDR3 reads CATYDRNSGNTIYF. The CDR3 DNA sequence: TGTGCCACCTATGACAGGAACTCTGGAAACACCATATATTTT.

This clonotype appeared a few times. V gene TRBV20-1 combines with J gene TRBJ1-2, with D unclear. The CDR3 has 15 amino acids. V lost 3 bases and J 0 bases, leaving 14 bases between the germline ends. The germline V gene encodes CDR1 DFQATT and CDR2 SNEGSKA (reference sequence). Written as DNA, the CDR3 is TGCAGTGCTAGTATTATGGGAGGACCTAACTATGGCTACACCTTC. Translated: CSASIMGGPNYGYTF.

The V and J genes are TRBV6-5 and TRBJ1-2; 8 bases align to TRBD1. The CDR3 contains 13 residues. CDR1 and CDR2 from the germline V gene are MNHEY and SVGAGI. Trimming removed 6 bases from V and 2 bases from J; junction bases left unmatched: 2. In DNA, the CDR3 is TGTGCCAGCAGCGGACAGGGAAACTATGGCTACACCTTC. This translates into CASSGQGNYGYTF.